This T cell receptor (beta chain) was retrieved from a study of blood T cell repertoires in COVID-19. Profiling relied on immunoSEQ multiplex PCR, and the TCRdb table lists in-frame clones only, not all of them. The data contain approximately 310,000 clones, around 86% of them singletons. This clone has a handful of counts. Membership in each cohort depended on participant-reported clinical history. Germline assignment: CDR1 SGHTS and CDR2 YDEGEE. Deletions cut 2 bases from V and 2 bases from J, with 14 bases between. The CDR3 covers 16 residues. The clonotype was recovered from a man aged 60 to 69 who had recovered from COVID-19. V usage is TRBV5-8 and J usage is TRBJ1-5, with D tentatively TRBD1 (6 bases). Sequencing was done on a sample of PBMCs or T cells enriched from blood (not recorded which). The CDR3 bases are TGTGCCAGCAGCTTCGGGAACAGGGTTCGCAATCAGCCCCAGCATTTT. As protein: CASSFGNRVRNQPQHF.